This T cell receptor (beta chain) was sequenced for a study of CD8 T cells in ankylosing spondylitis. MiXCR was run by TCRdb on the 5' RACE reads, yielding one entry per CDR3 protein. The table has 100,000 to 150,000 distinct CDR3 sequences, around 10% seen once. General study findings and limits: Within ankylosing spondylitis blood, a TCR beta motif made up of eight or nine highly homologous variants appeared to be characteristic. Disease-associated clones were reportedly significantly overrepresented in matched ankylosing spondylitis synovial fluid.

Points on this clonotype: What it recognizes is unknown. Relative to the germline gene, one junction end is altered; a read error may explain this.

Germline V CDR1 and CDR2: SNHLY, FYNNEI. The CDR3 is 16 residues long. What was sequenced was blood, either unsorted or a sorted T cell fraction (not recorded which). This receptor was identified in a female donor with ankylosing spondylitis or in good health (not recorded which). The rearrangement links TRBV2 to TRBJ1-1; a possible D gene is TRBD1 (6 bases). CDR3 region: CASSEEGGDMNTEAFF. CDR3 nucleotide sequence: TGTGCCAGTAGTGAAGAGGGGGGGGACATGAACACTGAAGCTTTCTTT.